This entry lists 7 T cell receptor beta chains sequenced from one sample in a study of T cell repertoires in cytomegalovirus infection. TCRdb called the reads again in MiXCR, with one record for every CDR3 protein. The sample holds roughly 300,000 distinct CDR3 sequences, around a tenth seen once. The sequencing input was PBMCs. The receptors come from a human donor in good health (CMV status not recorded). Some clones in this sample may be carry-over from other donors' samples.

A few counts support this clonotype. This chain links TRBV15 with TRBJ2-3; D gene ambiguous. The CDR3 length is 15 residues. Germline V gene lookup returns CDR1 LNHNV and CDR2 YYDKDF (reference sequence). The germline V and J ends were trimmed by 0 bases and 0 bases, with 7 bases remaining between them. The CDR3 DNA is TGTGCCACCAGCAGAGATTCGGACAGCACAGATACGCAGTATTTT. It encodes CATSRDSDSTDTQYF.

The chain combines TRBV7-6 with TRBJ2-5, with 9 bases lining up with TRBD1. Germline CDR1 reads SGHVS; CDR2 reads FNYEAQ. This CDR3 is 15 amino acids long. Trimming cost V 1 base and J 6 bases; bases outside gene matches: 6. CDR3 nucleotides: TGTGCCAGCAGCTTAGGGAACAGGGGGCTTAAGACCCAGTACTTC. This codes for CASSLGNRGLKTQYF.

This clonotype came up a few times. V gene TRBV6-1 combines with J gene TRBJ2-7, with D possibly matching TRBD1 (6 bases). The ends were cut back, 6 bases at V and 2 bases at J, with 17 bases in the middle. The CDR3 sequence is 15 residues long. Germline V lookup: CDR1 MNHNS, CDR2 SASEGT. The CDR3, as DNA: TGTGCCAGCAGAAGGGGGTTAGGGGCTGCCTACGAGCAGTACTTC. It codes for CASRRGLGAAYEQYF.

CDR3 protein: CSARPQITEQFF. For the CDR3, the DNA is TGCAGTGCTAGACCCCAGATCACTGAGCAGTTCTTC. The chain combines TRBV20-1 with TRBJ2-1; D unresolved. This CDR3 has 12 amino acids. From germline, CDR1 is DFQATT and CDR2 SNEGSKA (reference sequence). Deletions cut 2 bases from V and 9 bases from J, with 11 bases between.

The V gene is TRBV2, the J gene TRBJ2-5; D is ambiguous. The V gene lost 8 bases and the J gene lost 2 bases, with 15 bases spanning the gap. Germline-derived CDR1 and CDR2 are SNHLY and FYNNEI. The CDR3 spans 14 residues. CDR3 DNA: TGTGCCAGCCTTACCGTCATCTTTCAAGAGACCCAGTACTTC. It yields the protein CASLTVIFQETQYF.

This clonotype occurred many times. This chain uses TRBV20-1 with TRBJ2-1, with D perhaps assigned TRBD1 or TRBD2 (5 bases each). The CDR3 has 14 residues. Trimming stripped 0 bases from V and 8 bases from J, with 14 bases between. Germline CDR1 reads DFQATT; CDR2 reads SNEGSKA (reference sequence). DNA of the CDR3: TGCAGTGCTAGAGATCTGGGGGATTGGGATGAGCAGTTCTTC. It is translated as CSARDLGDWDEQFF.

There are a few counts of this clonotype. V and J are TRBV7-6 and TRBJ1-4; no clear D. There are 14 residues in the CDR3. The germline gives CDR1 SGHVS, CDR2 FNYEAQ. Trimming took 0 bases from V and 8 from J, leaving 10 bases between them. For the CDR3, the DNA is TGTGCCAGCAGCTTAGCGGGCGGCCTAGAAAAACTGTTTTTT. It translates to CASSLAGGLEKLFF.